This TCR beta chain was sequenced in a study of radiotherapy plus CTLA-4 blockade in lung cancer. Using immunoSEQ multiplex PCR, the repertoire was profiled, and TCRdb retains in-frame clones only, with some absent. The sample has around 26,000 clones, 60% to 75% seen once. Germline CDR1 and CDR2: SGHRS and YFSETQ. Deletions cut 3 bases from V and 7 bases from J, with 20 bases between. CDR3 length: 16 amino acids. Comments on this clone: The antigen remains unidentified.

General observations from the study: Early clonal dynamics of blood T cells, together with interferon-beta, were reported as the best response predictor. After treatment with radiotherapy plus ipilimumab, TCR clones that came from the tumor expanded in blood.

This TCR derives from a human donor with non-small cell lung cancer whose response to radiotherapy plus ipilimumab could not be evaluated. The input for sequencing was peripheral blood, taken from a patient treated with radiotherapy plus ipilimumab. The V call is TRBV5-1, the J call TRBJ2-4; D is perhaps TRBD1 (6 bases). The CDR3 DNA reads as TGCGCCAGCAGCTATGGGACACCCGCGGTGGGGAACATTCAGTACTTC. This encodes CASSYGTPAVGNIQYF.